This T cell receptor (beta chain) is drawn from a study of T-cell memory formation after mild COVID-19. In germline, CDR1 is SGHAT, CDR2 FQNNGV. The CDR3 is 15 residues long. Trimming left V 2 bases short and J 5 bases short, with 12 bases between. MiXCR was run by TCRdb on the 5' RACE reads, yielding one entry per CDR3 protein. The sample includes 250,000 or so distinct CDR3 sequences, roughly 18% of them seen just once. The chain couples TRBV11-2 to TRBJ2-2; D is possibly TRBD2 (5 bases). Sequencing used PBMCs or a T cell subset sorted from them (not recorded which). This receptor was taken from a man younger than 35 who had mild COVID-19 (a few samples of this study predate the infection). Cell type and time point are not known. The CDR3 coding sequence is TGTGCCAGCAGCTTATTTTGGACGGGGACCGGGGAGCTGTTTTTT. Translating it yields CASSLFWTGTGELFF.